These 18 T cell receptor beta chains were all obtained from the same sample, sequenced in a study of T cells in Graves' hyperthyroidism and ophthalmopathy. TCR beta CDR3 regions were amplified from RNA transcripts. TCR CDR3 underwent first-round RT-PCR with the HTBI primer set. TCRdb itself ran the multiplex PCR reads through MiXCR, one entry per CDR3 protein. This table has about 420,000 distinct CDR3 sequences, roughly 15% appearing once. Input material: blood. These receptor sequences come from a woman aged 18 to 35 with Graves' hyperthyroidism.

Remarks on this clonotype: Sequence at one end of the junction differs from germline and may be a read error. V is TRBV7-7 and J is TRBJ2-3, with D perhaps given as TRBD1 or TRBD2 (6 bases each). The CDR3 totals 15 residues. Germline V gene sequence: CDR1 SSHAT, CDR2 FNYEAQ (reference sequence). For the CDR3, the DNA is TGTGCTAGCAGCTTACGGGGGCCCCCGGCGGATACGCAGTATTTT. Protein: CASSLRGPPADTQYF.

This clonotype occurred a few times. V and J are TRBV11-1 and TRBJ2-3; D remains ambiguous. Germline values: CDR1 SGHAT, CDR2 FQDESV (reference sequence). CDR3 length equals 17 residues. Trimming removed 1 base at V and 0 bases at J, with 14 bases between. The CDR3 sequence: CASSLGVRGTSTDTQYF. DNA for the CDR3: TGTGCCAGCAGCTTAGGAGTTAGAGGTACTAGCACAGATACGCAGTATTTT.

This clonotype was seen many times. The J gene is TRBJ2-1, the V gene TRBV27; either TRBD1 or TRBD2 may supply D (6 bases each). Trimming removed 0 bases at V and 3 bases at J, with 12 bases between. CDR1 MNHEY and CDR2 SMNVEV come from the germline V gene (reference sequence). The CDR3 consists of 16 residues. In DNA, the CDR3 is TGTGCCAGCAGTTTATCAGCGGGCAGGGGCTACAATGAGCAGTTCTTC. The encoded protein is CASSLSAGRGYNEQFF.

This clonotype was seen only a few times. The chain is built from TRBV28 and TRBJ1-2, with D uncertain. Germline V gene sequence: CDR1 MDHEN, CDR2 SYDVKM. V dropped 2 bases and J dropped 2 bases, with 9 bases sitting between them. The CDR3 is made up of 14 amino acids. The CDR3 here is CASSLMGENYGYTF. CDR3 coding DNA: TGTGCCAGCAGTTTAATGGGAGAGAACTATGGCTACACCTTC.

The genes are TRBV30 and TRBJ2-5, with 8 positions matching TRBD2. The CDR3 loop spans 14 amino acids. Germline V lookup: CDR1 GTSNPN, CDR2 SVGIG (reference sequence). The ends lost 5 bases at V and 6 bases at J; junction bases unmatched: 11. The CDR3 coding sequence is TGTGCCTGGTCCCCCGGGACTAGGACCAAGACCCAGTACTTC. Its protein product is CAWSPGTRTKTQYF.

The J gene is TRBJ1-2, the V gene TRBV5-1, with D tentatively TRBD1 (5 bases). CDR3 length: 16 amino acids. From germline, CDR1 is SGHRS and CDR2 YFSETQ. The V and J ends lost 0 bases and 4 bases respectively, with 16 bases between them. The CDR3 bases are TGCGCCAGCAGCTTGGCCTCAGGGTTAACTCGCTATGGCTACACCTTC. Amino acids: CASSLASGLTRYGYTF.

This clonotype was seen ten or more times. The V and J genes are TRBV7-6 and TRBJ2-5; TRBD1 matches 9 bases. The CDR3 extends over 15 amino acids. V was clipped by 5 bases and J by 4 bases; unmatched bases: 8. Germline assignment: CDR1 SGHVS and CDR2 FNYEAQ. The DNA of the CDR3 is TGTGCCAGCAGCCAGGGACAGGGACCACCAGAGACCCAGTACTTC. It is translated as CASSQGQGPPETQYF.

This clonotype came up many times. The V and J genes are TRBV2 and TRBJ2-1; 7 nucleotides match TRBD2. Per the germline V gene, CDR1 is SNHLY and CDR2 is FYNNEI. Trimming at V came to 8 bases and at J to 7 bases, leaving 11 bases not matched to a gene. CDR3 length: 14 amino acids. The CDR3 bases are TGTGCCAGCGGTCTGGGCGGGAGTAGTAATGAGCAGTTCTTC. Its protein is CASGLGGSSNEQFF.

The chain couples TRBV3-1 to TRBJ2-7, with D possibly called TRBD1 or TRBD2 (7 bases each). Germline loops: CDR1 LGHDT, CDR2 YNNKEL (reference sequence). Deletions cut 7 bases from V and 0 bases from J, with 22 bases between. The CDR3 length is 17 residues. This CDR3 reads CASNPRAGTDISYEQYF. For the CDR3, the DNA is TGTGCCAGCAACCCTCGAGCGGGGACAGACATCTCCTACGAGCAGTACTTC.

This clonotype was picked up many times. This sequence joins TRBV29-1 and TRBJ2-1; 14 bases fit TRBD2. Trimming at V came to 6 bases and at J to 3 bases, leaving 10 bases not matched to a gene. Germline assignment: CDR1 SQVTM and CDR2 ANQGSEA. This CDR3 has 17 residues. The CDR3: CSVSGLAGGYNYNEQFF. DNA of the CDR3: TGCAGCGTCTCTGGACTAGCGGGAGGATACAACTACAATGAGCAGTTCTTC.

This clonotype turned up a few times. The J gene is TRBJ2-5, the V gene TRBV5-1; 7 bases map to TRBD2. The CDR3 has 15 amino acids. The trim removed 2 bases at V and 5 bases at J, leaving 9 bases unmatched. The germline V gene encodes CDR1 SGHRS and CDR2 YFSETQ. The chain's CDR3 is CASSFSAGAGETQYF. The CDR3 nucleotides are TGCGCCAGCAGCTTCTCGGCGGGAGCGGGGGAGACCCAGTACTTC.

As for this clonotype: This may stem from a read error, because a much larger clone lies one nucleotide away. The V and J genes are TRBV10-3 and TRBJ2-3; TRBD2 matches 9 bases. Germline V gives CDR1 ENHRY, CDR2 SYGVKD. The CDR3 is 16 amino acids. The trim removed 2 bases at V and 1 base at J, leaving 4 bases unmatched. CDR3 nucleotides: TGTGCCATCAGTGAGGATAGCGGGGGAGGCACAGATACGCAGTATTTT. Translating gives CAISEDSGGGTDTQYF.

The chain employs TRBV5-6 and TRBJ2-3, with TRBD2 identical over 7 bases. The CDR3 runs to 16 residues. V lost 1 base, J lost 8 bases, and 13 bases stayed unmatched. Germline lookup yields CDR1 SGHDT and CDR2 YYEEEE. CDR3 residues: CASSLPRRELLGTQYF. The CDR3 DNA reads TGTGCCAGCAGCTTGCCGCGGCGGGAGCTTCTTGGTACGCAGTATTTT.

V gene TRBV9 combines with J gene TRBJ2-1, with 8 bases that match TRBD1. Germline V gives CDR1 SGDLS, CDR2 YYNGEE. The CDR3 runs to 15 residues. Trimming removed 7 bases from V and 0 bases from J; junction bases left unmatched: 6. CDR3 DNA sequence: TGTGCCAGCGGCGGGACAGGTAGCTCCTACAATGAGCAGTTCTTC. It yields the protein CASGGTGSSYNEQFF.

This clonotype showed up many times. The J gene is TRBJ2-7, the V gene TRBV20-1; the D gene is possibly TRBD1 (5 bases). Trimming pared 0 bases from V and 5 bases from J, leaving 8 bases between. The CDR3 is 12 residues long. Per germline, CDR1 DFQATT and CDR2 SNEGSKA (reference sequence). The CDR3 sequence is CSARDQGNEQYF. CDR3 DNA: TGCAGTGCTAGAGACCAGGGAAACGAGCAGTACTTC.

This clonotype was detected only once. The chain has TRBV5-1 and TRBJ1-1; D is ambiguous. The CDR3 has 18 residues. Germline loops: CDR1 SGHRS, CDR2 YFSETQ. Trimming took off 4 bases at V and 6 bases at J, with 28 bases between the two ends. CDR3 sequence: CASSQAAGYVPLAPEAFF. The CDR3, as DNA: TGCGCCAGCAGCCAAGCCGCGGGATACGTGCCATTAGCCCCTGAAGCTTTCTTT.

This clonotype was recorded many times. The chain recombines TRBV7-2 with TRBJ1-4, with D unresolved. V was pared by 2 bases and J by 8 bases, with 12 bases between. CDR1 is SGHTA and CDR2 is FQGNSA in the germline V gene. CDR3 size: 14 residues. The CDR3 protein is CASSLQRIGEKLFF. CDR3 nucleotide sequence: TGTGCCAGCAGCTTACAGAGAATCGGGGAAAAACTGTTTTTT.

This clonotype was counted at least ten times. This chain connects TRBV6-1 to TRBJ1-1; 9 bases align to TRBD1. The CDR3 totals 14 residues. The germline gives CDR1 MNHNS, CDR2 SASEGT. Trimming took 6 bases from V and 0 from J; bases not matched to a gene: 2. CDR3 region: CASRGQGMNTEAFF. Here the CDR3 DNA reads TGTGCCAGCAGGGGACAGGGAATGAACACTGAAGCTTTCTTT.